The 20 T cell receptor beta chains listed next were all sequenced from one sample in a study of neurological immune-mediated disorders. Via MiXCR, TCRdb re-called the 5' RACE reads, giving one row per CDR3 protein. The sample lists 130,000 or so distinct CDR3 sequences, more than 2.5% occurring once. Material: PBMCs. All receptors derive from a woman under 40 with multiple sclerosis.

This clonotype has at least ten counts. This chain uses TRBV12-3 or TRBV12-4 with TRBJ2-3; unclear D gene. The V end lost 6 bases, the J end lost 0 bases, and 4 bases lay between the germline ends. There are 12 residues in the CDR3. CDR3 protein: CASRASTDTQYF. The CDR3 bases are TGTGCCAGCAGAGCAAGCACAGATACGCAGTATTTT.

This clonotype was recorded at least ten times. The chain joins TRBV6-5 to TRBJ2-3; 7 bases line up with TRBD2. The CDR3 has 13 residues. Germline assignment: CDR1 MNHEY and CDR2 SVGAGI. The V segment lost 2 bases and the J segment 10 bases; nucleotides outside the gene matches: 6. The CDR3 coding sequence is TGTGCCAGCAGTTACGGGGCTAGCGGCTCGCAGTATTTT. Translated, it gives CASSYGASGSQYF.

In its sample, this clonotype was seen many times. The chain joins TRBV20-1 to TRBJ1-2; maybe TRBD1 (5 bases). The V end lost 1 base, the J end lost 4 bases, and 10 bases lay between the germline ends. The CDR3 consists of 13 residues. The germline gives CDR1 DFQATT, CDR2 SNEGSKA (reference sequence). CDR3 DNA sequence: TGCAGTGCTAGAGGGGGGTATGGCTATGGCTACACCTTC. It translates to CSARGGYGYGYTF.

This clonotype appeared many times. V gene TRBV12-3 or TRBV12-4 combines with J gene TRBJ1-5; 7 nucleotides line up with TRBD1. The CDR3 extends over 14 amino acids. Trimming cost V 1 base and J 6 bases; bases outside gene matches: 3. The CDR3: CASSLGQGGQPQHF. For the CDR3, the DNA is TGTGCCAGCAGTTTAGGCCAGGGGGGTCAGCCCCAGCATTTT.

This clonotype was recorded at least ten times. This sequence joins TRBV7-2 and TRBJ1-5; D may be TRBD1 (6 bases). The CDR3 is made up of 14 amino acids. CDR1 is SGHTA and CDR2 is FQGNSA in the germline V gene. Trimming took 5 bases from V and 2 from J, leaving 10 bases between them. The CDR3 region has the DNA TGTGCCAGCAGCAACAGGGATGGCAATCAGCCCCAGCATTTT. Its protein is CASSNRDGNQPQHF. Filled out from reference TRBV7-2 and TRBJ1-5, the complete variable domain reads GAGVSQSPSNKVTEKGKDVELRCDPISGHTALYWYRQSLGQGLEFLIYFQGNSAPDKSGLPSDRFSAERTGGSVSTLTIQRTQQEDSAVYLCASSNRDGNQPQHFGDGTRLSIL.

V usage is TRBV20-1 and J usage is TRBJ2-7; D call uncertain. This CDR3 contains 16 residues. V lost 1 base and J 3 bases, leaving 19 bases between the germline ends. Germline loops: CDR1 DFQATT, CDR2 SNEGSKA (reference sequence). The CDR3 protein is CSARAIGDMGFYEQYF. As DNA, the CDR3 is TGCAGTGCTAGAGCGATAGGAGATATGGGGTTCTACGAGCAGTACTTC.

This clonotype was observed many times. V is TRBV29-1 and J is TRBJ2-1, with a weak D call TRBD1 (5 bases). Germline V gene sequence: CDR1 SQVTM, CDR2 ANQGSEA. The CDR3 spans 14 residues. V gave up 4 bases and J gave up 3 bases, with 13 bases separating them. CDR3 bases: TGCAGCGTTGCAGAGTTTCAGGGCTACAATGAGCAGTTCTTC. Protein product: CSVAEFQGYNEQFF.

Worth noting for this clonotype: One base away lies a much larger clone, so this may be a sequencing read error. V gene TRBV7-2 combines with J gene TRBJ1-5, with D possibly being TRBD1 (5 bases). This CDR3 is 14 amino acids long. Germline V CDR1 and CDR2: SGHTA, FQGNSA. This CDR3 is CASTQMGGNQTQHF. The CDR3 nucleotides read TGTGCCAGCACCCAAATGGGGGGGAATCAGACCCAGCATTTT.

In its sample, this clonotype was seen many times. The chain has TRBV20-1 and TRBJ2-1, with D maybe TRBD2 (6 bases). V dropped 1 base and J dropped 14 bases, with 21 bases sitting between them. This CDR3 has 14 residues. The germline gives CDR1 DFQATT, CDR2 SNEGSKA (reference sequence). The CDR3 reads CSARGRDSLTRKFF. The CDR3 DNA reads TGCAGTGCTAGAGGTCGGGACTCCCTCACTAGAAAGTTCTTC.

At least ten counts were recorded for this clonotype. The CDR3 DNA follows: TGCAGTGCTAGAGATCTGGCGGACCCCTACAATGAGCAGTTCTTC. This encodes CSARDLADPYNEQFF. The genes are TRBV20-1 and TRBJ2-1; D ambiguous. Trimming shortened V by 0 bases and J by 2 bases, and 11 bases separated the two germline ends. The CDR3 spans 15 residues. Germline V gene sequence: CDR1 DFQATT, CDR2 SNEGSKA (reference sequence).

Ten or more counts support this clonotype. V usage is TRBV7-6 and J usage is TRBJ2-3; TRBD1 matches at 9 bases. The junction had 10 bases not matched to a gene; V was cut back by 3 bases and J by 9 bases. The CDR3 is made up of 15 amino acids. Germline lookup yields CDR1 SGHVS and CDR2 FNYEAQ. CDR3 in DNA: TGTGCCAGCAGCTTGGGGGACAGGGCCTCGTTAACGCAGTATTTT. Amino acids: CASSLGDRASLTQYF.

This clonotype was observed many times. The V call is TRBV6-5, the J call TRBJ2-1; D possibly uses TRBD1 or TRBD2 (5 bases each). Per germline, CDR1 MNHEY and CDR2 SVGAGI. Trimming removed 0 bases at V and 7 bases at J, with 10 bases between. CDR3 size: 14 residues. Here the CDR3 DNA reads TGTGCCAGCAGTTACTCGACCTGGGGGAATGAGCAGTTCTTC. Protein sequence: CASSYSTWGNEQFF.

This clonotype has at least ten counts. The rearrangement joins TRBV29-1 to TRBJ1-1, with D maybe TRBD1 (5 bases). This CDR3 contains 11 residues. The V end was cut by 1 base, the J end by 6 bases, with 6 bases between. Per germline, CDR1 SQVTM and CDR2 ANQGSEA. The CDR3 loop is CSVEGGPEAFF. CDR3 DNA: TGCAGCGTTGAAGGGGGACCTGAAGCTTTCTTT.

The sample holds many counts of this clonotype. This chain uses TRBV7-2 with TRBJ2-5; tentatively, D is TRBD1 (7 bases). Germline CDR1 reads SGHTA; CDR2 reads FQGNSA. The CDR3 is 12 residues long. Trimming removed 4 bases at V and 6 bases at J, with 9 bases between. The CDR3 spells CASSSGGKTQYF. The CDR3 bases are TGTGCCAGCAGCTCAGGGGGGAAGACCCAGTACTTC.

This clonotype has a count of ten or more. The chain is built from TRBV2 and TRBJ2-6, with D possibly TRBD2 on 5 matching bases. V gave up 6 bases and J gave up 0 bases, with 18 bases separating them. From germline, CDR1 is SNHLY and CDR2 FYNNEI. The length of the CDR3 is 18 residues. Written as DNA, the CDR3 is TGTGCCAGCAGCCCCTCCGGCGGGCCGTCCTCTGGGGCCAACGTCCTGACTTTC. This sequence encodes CASSPSGGPSSGANVLTF.

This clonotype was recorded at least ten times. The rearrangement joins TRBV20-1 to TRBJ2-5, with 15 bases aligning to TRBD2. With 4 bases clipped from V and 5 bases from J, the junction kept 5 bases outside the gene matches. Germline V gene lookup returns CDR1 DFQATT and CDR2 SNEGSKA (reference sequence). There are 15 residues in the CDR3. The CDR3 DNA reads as TGCAGTGCTACCGGGACTAGCGGGGGGACGGAGACCCAGTACTTC. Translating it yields CSATGTSGGTETQYF.

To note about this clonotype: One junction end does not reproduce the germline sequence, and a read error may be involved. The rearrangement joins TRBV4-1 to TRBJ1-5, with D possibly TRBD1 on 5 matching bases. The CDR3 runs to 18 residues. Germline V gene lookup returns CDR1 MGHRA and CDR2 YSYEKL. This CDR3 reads CASSQDWVDWGSYKTQNF. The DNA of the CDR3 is TGCGCCAGCAGCCAAGATTGGGTTGATTGGGGGTCGTATAAGACCCAGAATTTT.

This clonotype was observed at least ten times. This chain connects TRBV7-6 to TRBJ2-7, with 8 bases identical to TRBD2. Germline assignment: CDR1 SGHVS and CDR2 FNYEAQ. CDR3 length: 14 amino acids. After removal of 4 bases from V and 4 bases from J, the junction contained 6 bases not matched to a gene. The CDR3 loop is CASSSGGALYEQYF. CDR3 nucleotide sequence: TGTGCCAGCAGCTCCGGGGGGGCGCTTTACGAGCAGTACTTC.

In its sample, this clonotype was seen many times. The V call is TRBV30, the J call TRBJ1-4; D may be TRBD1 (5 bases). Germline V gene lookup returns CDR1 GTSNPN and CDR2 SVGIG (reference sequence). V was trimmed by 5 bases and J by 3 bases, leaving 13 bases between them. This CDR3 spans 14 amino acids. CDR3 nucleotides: TGTGCCTGGGCCGCAGGGTTCGCTAATGAAAAACTGTTTTTT. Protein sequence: CAWAAGFANEKLFF.

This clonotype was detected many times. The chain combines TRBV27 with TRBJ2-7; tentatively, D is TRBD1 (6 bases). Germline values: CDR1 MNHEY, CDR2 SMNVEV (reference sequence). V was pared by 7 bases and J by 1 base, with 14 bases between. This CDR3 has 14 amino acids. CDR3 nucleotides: TGTGCCAGCAACGAAAACAGGGATTCCTACGAGCAGTACTTC. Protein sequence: CASNENRDSYEQYF.